The 28 T cell receptor beta chains reported below all come from one sample, sequenced in a study of blood T cell repertoires in COVID-19. Sequencing was performed with immunoSEQ multiplex PCR; in TCRdb, only in-frame clones are kept and a portion is missing. The table shows 390,000 or so clones, with roughly 89% occurring only once. Material: peripheral blood. The receptors here all came from a man aged 18-30 years with active or convalescent COVID-19.

This clone was seen a handful of times. The rearrangement joins TRBV7-6 to TRBJ2-2; 7 positions agree with TRBD1. The CDR3 runs to 17 residues. V trimming: 5 bases; J trimming: 4 bases; junction bases outside the gene matches: 13. The V gene's germline CDR1 is SGHVS and CDR2 FNYEAQ. In nucleotides, the CDR3 is TGTGCCAGCAGCCCACAGGGGATCGGCTACGGCACCGGGGAGCTGTTTTTT. Its protein product is CASSPQGIGYGTGELFF.

The V gene is TRBV27, the J gene TRBJ2-7, with 9 positions matching TRBD2. Germline lookup yields CDR1 MNHEY and CDR2 SMNVEV (reference sequence). The J segment lost 2 bases and the V segment lost 4 bases, leaving 9 bases of the junction unmatched. The CDR3 is made up of 16 amino acids. The CDR3 DNA follows: TGTGCCAGCAGTTCCTTCCGTAGCGGGAGCGCCTACGAGCAGTACTTC. Residues: CASSSFRSGSAYEQYF.

The chain joins TRBV7-3 to TRBJ2-1; 9 nucleotides agree with TRBD2. With V trimmed by 1 base and J by 8 bases, 6 bases remained unmatched. The CDR3 runs 15 residues. CDR1 is SGHTA and CDR2 is FQGTGA in the germline V gene. CDR3 nucleotide sequence: TGTGCCAGCAGCTTAATGACTAGCGGACGGGATGAGCAGTTCTTC. The encoded protein is CASSLMTSGRDEQFF.

J is TRBJ2-7 and V is TRBV15; a weak D match, TRBD2 (7 bases). V lost 1 base to trimming and J lost 2 bases, with 9 bases between them. Germline V gives CDR1 LNHNV, CDR2 YYDKDF (reference sequence). CDR3 length: 14 amino acids. The CDR3: CATSRGGGPYEQYF. The DNA for the CDR3 is TGTGCCACCAGCAGAGGGGGGGGGCCCTACGAGCAGTACTTC.

This chain joins TRBV24-1 and TRBJ2-5, with D possibly TRBD1 on 6 matching bases. V lost 3 bases, J lost 1 base, and 11 bases lay in between. The CDR3 length is 15 residues. Germline V gene sequence: CDR1 KGHDR, CDR2 SFDVKD. CDR3: CATSDTLDSQETQYF. DNA for the CDR3: TGTGCCACCAGTGATACCTTGGACAGCCAAGAGACCCAGTACTTC.

This chain connects TRBV29-1 to TRBJ2-3, with 11 bases aligning to TRBD2. The trim removed 4 bases at V and 2 bases at J, leaving 8 bases unmatched. The CDR3 contains 16 residues. Germline V gene lookup returns CDR1 SQVTM and CDR2 ANQGSEA. The DNA of the CDR3 is TGCAGCGTTGTTTACCTAGCGGGGGGTTTCACAGATACGCAGTATTTT. Translated: CSVVYLAGGFTDTQYF.

The chain employs TRBV4-1 and TRBJ1-1; tentatively, D is TRBD1 (5 bases). The V and J ends lost 5 bases and 7 bases respectively, with 11 bases between them. This CDR3 is 12 amino acids long. Germline V lookup: CDR1 MGHRA, CDR2 YSYEKL. The chain's CDR3 is CASSGLGGEAFF. In nucleotides, the CDR3 is TGCGCCAGCAGCGGGCTGGGGGGTGAAGCTTTCTTT.

This sequence joins TRBV7-5 and TRBJ2-2; TRBD1 is the table's D call, not checked against the DNA. TRBV7-5 is listed as a pseudogene. The CDR3 loop spans 15 amino acids. This CDR3 reads CARSSGTTNTGELFF. The DNA of the CDR3 is TGTGCCAGAAGCTCCGGGACAACCAACACCGGGGAGCTGTTTTTT.

The CDR3 reads CASSLGLGRDDGYTF. The DNA for the CDR3 is TGTGCCAGCAGCTTAGGGCTAGGGAGGGATGATGGCTACACCTTC. The chain joins TRBV7-9 to TRBJ1-2; D is unresolved. The CDR3 consists of 15 residues. The germline CDR1 and CDR2 sequences are SEHNR and FQNEAQ (reference sequence). Trimming took off 1 base at V and 6 bases at J, with 15 bases between the two ends. Looking up the rest from reference TRBV7-9 and TRBJ1-2 gives the full variable domain: DTGVSQNPRHKITKRGQNVTFRCDPISEHNRLYWYRQTLGQGPEFLTYFQNEAQLEKSRLLSDRFSAERPKGSFSTLEIQRTEQGDSAMYLCASSLGLGRDDGYTFGSGTRLTVV.

The gene calls are TRBV5-5 and TRBJ1-2; TRBD1 aligns across 7 bases. Germline-derived CDR1 and CDR2 are SGHKS and YYEKEE (reference sequence). V shed 2 bases and J 4 bases; nucleotides not matched to a gene: 8. The CDR3 totals 15 residues. For the CDR3, the DNA is TGTGCCAGCAGCTTACTCACAGGGGATAGCTATGGCTACACCTTC. Protein: CASSLLTGDSYGYTF.

This rearrangement joins TRBV4-3 to TRBJ2-1, with 7 bases lining up with TRBD2. V lost 1 base to trimming and J lost 9 bases; unmatched junction nucleotides: 6. Germline lookup yields CDR1 LGHNA and CDR2 YSLEER. The CDR3 is made up of 14 amino acids. CDR3 nucleotides: TGCGCCAGCAGCCAAGTTTGGGGGGAGGGTGAGCAGTTCTTC. Protein sequence: CASSQVWGEGEQFF.

The genes are TRBV6-5 and TRBJ1-5; D may be TRBD1 (6 bases). Germline V lookup: CDR1 MNHEY, CDR2 SVGAGI. Trimming removed 4 bases at V and 3 bases at J, with 13 bases between. The length of the CDR3 is 15 residues. CDR3 nucleotides: TGTGCCAGCAGTTCTTACAGGGAGTCCAATCAGCCCCAGCATTTT. Residues: CASSSYRESNQPQHF.

This clone was recorded once. This chain uses TRBV7-9 with TRBJ2-7; no firm D call. Germline V gene data show CDR1 as SEHNR and CDR2 as FQNEAQ (reference sequence). V was shortened by 2 bases and J by 2 bases, with 10 bases between the two germline ends. This CDR3 is built from 14 residues. CDR3 sequence: CASSLQPTAYEQYF. The CDR3 DNA reads TGTGCCAGCAGCTTACAACCTACGGCCTACGAGCAGTACTTC.

The rearrangement links TRBV28 to TRBJ1-1, with no clear D. CDR1 MDHEN and CDR2 SYDVKM come from the germline V gene. V lost 2 bases to trimming and J lost 5 bases, with 12 bases between them. The CDR3 has 14 residues. The CDR3 DNA reads as TGTGCCAGCAGTTTAAAGGGCCGGGGAACTGAAGCTTTCTTT. It is translated as CASSLKGRGTEAFF.

The chain links TRBV25-1 to TRBJ1-1; D is uncertain. Trimming pared 8 bases from V and 3 bases from J, leaving 13 bases between. The CDR3 length is 13 residues. Per the germline V gene, CDR1 is MGHDK and CDR2 is SYGVNS. As DNA, the CDR3 is TGTGCCAGCCGTACATCAGAATACACTGAAGCTTTCTTT. Amino acids: CASRTSEYTEAFF.

This clone has only a few counts. The chain uses TRBV4-1 and TRBJ1-4; no firm D call. The V gene lost 0 bases and the J gene lost 6 bases, with 14 bases spanning the gap. The CDR3 loop spans 16 amino acids. CDR1 is MGHRA, CDR2 YSYEKL, per germline. The CDR3 DNA reads as TGCGCCAGCAGCCAAGATCTGCAGGCGTCGGATGAAAAACTGTTTTTT. Translation gives CASSQDLQASDEKLFF.

This chain connects TRBV6-6 to TRBJ2-2, with D possibly being TRBD2 (6 bases). V lost 5 bases and J 5 bases, leaving 21 bases between the germline ends. CDR1 is MNHNY and CDR2 is SVGAGI in the germline V gene (reference sequence). This CDR3 region has 17 residues. CDR3 protein: CASSPFTLGGLTGELFF. The CDR3 DNA reads TGTGCCAGCAGTCCCTTCACGTTGGGGGGTCTAACCGGGGAGCTGTTTTTT.

The rearrangement joins TRBV15 to TRBJ2-7; 8 nucleotides agree with TRBD2. Looked up from germline, CDR1 is LNHNV and CDR2 is YYDKDF (reference sequence). The CDR3 spans 16 residues. V was pared by 1 base and J by 2 bases, with 7 bases of the junction left unmatched. Written as DNA, the CDR3 is TGTGCCACCAGCAGAGCGGGAGGGGGGGTAACCTACGAGCAGTACTTC. Its protein product is CATSRAGGGVTYEQYF.

The chain has TRBV6-5 and TRBJ2-2, with 9 bases lining up with TRBD1. Germline loops: CDR1 MNHEY, CDR2 SVGAGI. The CDR3 length is 12 residues. With V trimmed by 9 bases and J by 8 bases, 4 bases remained unmatched. In nucleotides, the CDR3 is TGTGCCAGTCGACAGGGGGGTGGGGAGCTGTTTTTT. Encoded protein: CASRQGGGELFF.

This rearrangement joins TRBV24-1 to TRBJ1-1; TRBD1 aligns across 7 bases. Germline CDR1 reads KGHDR; CDR2 reads SFDVKD. The CDR3 is 16 amino acids. The trim removed 4 bases at V and 1 base at J, leaving 8 bases unmatched. CDR3 in DNA: TGTGCCACCAGTGACGAGAGGACAGGACAGAACACTGAAGCTTTCTTT. This sequence encodes CATSDERTGQNTEAFF.

The genes are TRBV19 and TRBJ2-7, with a weak D call TRBD2 (6 bases). V was clipped by 0 bases and J by 2 bases, with 11 bases between them. The CDR3 consists of 15 residues. Germline V gene lookup returns CDR1 LNHDA and CDR2 SQIVND (reference sequence). The CDR3 spells CASSIDYGGTYEQYF. The CDR3 nucleotides are TGTGCCAGTAGTATAGATTACGGGGGTACCTACGAGCAGTACTTC.

The chain couples TRBV9 to TRBJ2-5; 8 bases line up with TRBD1. After removal of 7 bases from V and 0 bases from J, the junction contained 8 bases not matched to a gene. This CDR3 has 15 residues. Germline assignment: CDR1 SGDLS and CDR2 YYNGEE. The CDR3 DNA reads TGTGCCAGCTCACAGGGGGGACTGTACCAAGAGACCCAGTACTTC. It translates to CASSQGGLYQETQYF.

This chain connects TRBV6-2 or TRBV6-3 to TRBJ1-4; no clear D gene. Between the trimmed V and J ends, which lost 4 bases and 7 bases, there was a span of 10 bases. CDR1 and CDR2 (germline): MNHEY, SVGEGT. This CDR3 has 13 residues. The CDR3 nucleotides read TGTGCCAGCAGTTCCTCGGACTCTGAAAAACTGTTTTTT. This codes for CASSSSDSEKLFF.

The rearrangement uses TRBV6-5 and TRBJ2-3, with 7 bases lining up with TRBD2. The CDR3 totals 14 residues. Germline CDR1 MNHEY, CDR2 SVGAGI. Trimming took 6 bases from V and 8 from J; bases not matched to a gene: 11. The DNA of the CDR3 is TGTGCCAGCAGACCCCGGGACTACTATCCTACGCAGTATTTT. Protein: CASRPRDYYPTQYF.

The chain recombines TRBV7-3 with TRBJ2-5; 13 positions agree with TRBD2. The CDR3 is 16 amino acids. V lost 5 bases and J lost 4; bases outside the gene matches: 7. The germline gives CDR1 SGHTA, CDR2 FQGTGA. CDR3 sequence: CASSTGLAGALETQYF. The CDR3 nucleotides read TGTGCCAGCAGCACTGGACTAGCGGGAGCATTAGAGACCCAGTACTTC.

The chain couples TRBV11-2 to TRBJ1-4; D not certain. CDR3 length equals 16 residues. From germline, CDR1 is SGHAT and CDR2 FQNNGV. Trimming pared 5 bases from V and 4 bases from J, leaving 17 bases between. Written as DNA, the CDR3 is TGTGCCAGCAGCAAAGGAGGCAGCCGGGTTAATGAAAAACTGTTTTTT. This sequence encodes CASSKGGSRVNEKLFF.

V usage is TRBV4-3 and J usage is TRBJ1-1; D uncertain. Germline-derived CDR1 and CDR2 are LGHNA and YSLEER. CDR3 length equals 13 residues. Trimming cost V 4 bases and J 5 bases, with 11 bases left between them. Here the CDR3 reads CASSRERGTEAFF. CDR3 sequence (DNA): TGCGCCAGCAGCCGGGAGAGAGGGACTGAAGCTTTCTTT.

The chain is built from TRBV5-6 and TRBJ1-6; 7 bases line up with TRBD1. V gave up 0 bases and J gave up 3 bases; unmatched junction bases: 6. This CDR3 is built from 17 residues. Per germline, CDR1 SGHDT and CDR2 YYEEEE. The DNA for the CDR3 is TGTGCCAGCAGCTTGGCCAGTTACAGGGGCTATAATTCACCCCTCCACTTT. Translating it yields CASSLASYRGYNSPLHF.